Detailed here is one T cell receptor (beta chain). No antigen is known for it. Time point indicated: week 47, end of study. What each vaccine dose contained was 300 ug of mutant IDH1 20-mer peptide, accompanied by topical imiquimod. Across weeks 1, 3, 5, 7, 11, 15, 19 and 23, patients received a vaccination each time, eight in all. There were new WHO grade 3 or 4 astrocytomas in the donors, and these were IDH1-mutant and ATRX-lost. Only in-frame clones appear in the TCRdb table, and some are missing; sequencing was by immunoSEQ multiplex PCR. The table shows 75,000 to 95,000 clones, with about 90% occurring only once. The data are from a study of a mutant IDH1 vaccine in newly diagnosed glioma. Overall study context: The initiation of vaccination occurred 4-6 weeks after radiotherapy alone, or with temozolomide cycles.

Deletions cut 2 bases from V and 2 bases from J, with 5 bases between. The CDR3 is 13 amino acids. CDR1 and CDR2 from the germline V gene are SGDLS and YYNGEE. The TCR originated in a woman between 45 and 60 years old with glioma. Sample: PBMCs, taken from a glioma patient whose treatment included an IDH1 peptide vaccine. The chain carries TRBV9 and TRBJ1-3; D remains unclear. The CDR3 bases are TGTGCCAGCAGCGTTAGGGCTGGAAACACCATATATTTT. It encodes CASSVRAGNTIYF.